The 21 T cell receptor beta chains below were found in one sample sequenced in a study of beta chain features in type 1 diabetes. As every portion of the isolated RNA was reverse transcribed, the sequencing read expressed TCRB transcripts. The repertoire was sequenced with immunoSEQ multiplex PCR; TCRdb's copy has only in-frame clones and lacks some. The sample lists about 410,000 clones; roughly 13% were seen once. The specimen sequenced was naive CD4+ T cells from blood. These receptors were taken from a man younger than 40 in good health.

V gene TRBV27 combines with J gene TRBJ2-1, with a weak D call TRBD2 (5 bases). Germline V lookup: CDR1 MNHEY, CDR2 SMNVEV (reference sequence). This CDR3 has 15 residues. V was cut by 2 bases and J by 5 bases, with 13 bases left in between. The CDR3 DNA is TGTGCCAGCAGTTTACAGGCGGGCTTGCACAATGAGCAGTTCTTC. It yields the protein CASSLQAGLHNEQFF.

This clone was seen a handful of times. The chain links TRBV18 to TRBJ2-7; D is perhaps TRBD1 (6 bases). This CDR3 comprises 13 residues. V gave up 8 bases and J gave up 5 bases, with 16 bases separating them. CDR1 is KGHSH, CDR2 LQKENI, per germline. Written as DNA, the CDR3 is TGTGCCAGCGGTATTACAGGGATCCACGAGCAGTACTTC. It is translated as CASGITGIHEQYF.

This clone was seen only a few times. The chain has TRBV7-2 and TRBJ2-7, with 9 positions matching TRBD1. The CDR3 sequence is 13 residues long. V lost 3 bases, J lost 4 bases, and 1 base stayed unmatched. The germline gives CDR1 SGHTA, CDR2 FQGNSA. The CDR3 nucleotides read TGTGCCAGCAGCTTTGACAGGGGGTACGAGCAGTACTTC. It codes for CASSFDRGYEQYF.

The chain combines TRBV4-1 with TRBJ2-1, with 9 bases fitting TRBD2. The germline CDR1 and CDR2 sequences are MGHRA and YSYEKL. The length of the CDR3 is 18 residues. Trimming at V came to 0 bases and at J to 4 bases, leaving 10 bases not matched to a gene. CDR3 in amino acids: CASSQEGRASGAYNEQFF. The DNA of the CDR3 is TGCGCCAGCAGCCAAGAAGGGAGGGCTAGCGGGGCTTACAATGAGCAGTTCTTC.

The V call is TRBV6-1, the J call TRBJ2-7, with D unresolved. This CDR3 comprises 12 residues. Germline-derived CDR1 and CDR2 are MNHNS and SASEGT. V lost 4 bases and J lost 6, with 10 bases in between. As DNA, the CDR3 is TGTGCCAGCAGTGTAGTGGGTGCCGAGCAGTACGTC. Translation gives CASSVVGAEQYV.

This clone was found a few times. The chain recombines TRBV7-2 with TRBJ2-1, with TRBD2 matching 12 bases. The CDR3 has 17 residues. Per germline, CDR1 SGHTA and CDR2 FQGNSA. The J segment lost 5 bases and the V segment lost 0 bases, leaving 5 bases of the junction unmatched. The CDR3 reads CASSLAPLAGGHNEQFF. In DNA form, the CDR3 reads TGTGCCAGCAGCTTAGCGCCACTAGCGGGGGGTCACAATGAGCAGTTCTTC.

V is TRBV28 and J is TRBJ1-2; tentative D call: TRBD1 (5 bases). The CDR3 length is 15 residues. Between the trimmed V and J ends, which lost 2 bases and 1 base, there was a span of 11 bases. Germline V gives CDR1 MDHEN, CDR2 SYDVKM. The CDR3 loop reads CASSLNGAVNYGYTF. CDR3 nucleotide sequence: TGTGCCAGCAGTTTAAATGGGGCAGTTAACTATGGCTACACCTTC.

This clone was picked up a small number of times. The chain has TRBV5-1 and TRBJ2-7, with TRBD2 as a possible D gene (6 bases). The CDR3 has 14 amino acids. With 0 bases removed from V and 0 bases from J, the gap between germline ends came to 7 bases. CDR1 is SGHRS, CDR2 YFSETQ, per germline. DNA for the CDR3: TGCGCCAGCAGCTTGGGCGGGAACTCCTACGAGCAGTACGTC. Translation gives CASSLGGNSYEQYV.

The chain couples TRBV29-1 to TRBJ2-3, with TRBD2 identical over 7 bases. The CDR3 totals 16 residues. CDR1 is SQVTM, CDR2 ANQGSEA, per germline. V shed 4 bases and J 1 base; nucleotides not matched to a gene: 11. The CDR3 is CSVGVGGRPRTDTQYF. The CDR3 DNA follows: TGCAGCGTTGGGGTCGGGGGGAGACCCCGCACAGATACGCAGTATTTT.

The chain combines TRBV5-6 with TRBJ1-2, with D perhaps matching TRBD1 (5 bases). Trimming left V 4 bases short and J 5 bases short, with 12 bases between. CDR3 length: 13 amino acids. The germline V gene has CDR1 SGHDT and CDR2 YYEEEE. CDR3: CASSPDGTYGYTF. For the CDR3, the DNA is TGTGCCAGCAGCCCGGACGGGACGTATGGCTACACCTTC.

The rearrangement joins TRBV9 to TRBJ1-2; no clear D. Germline V CDR1 and CDR2: SGDLS, YYNGEE. The CDR3 consists of 13 residues. The V end was cut by 3 bases, the J end by 4 bases, with 10 bases between. Written as DNA, the CDR3 is TGTGCCAGCAGCGCGGACGTTCTCTATGGCTACACCTTC. Translation gives CASSADVLYGYTF.

This chain uses TRBV6-1 with TRBJ1-5; TRBD1 agrees at 8 bases. The CDR3 sequence is 14 residues long. Losses at the gene ends were 7 bases for V and 6 bases for J; bases not matched to a gene: 8. Germline assignment: CDR1 MNHNS and CDR2 SASEGT. The CDR3: CASTPTGDSQPQHF. DNA of the CDR3: TGTGCCAGCACTCCGACAGGGGATAGTCAGCCCCAGCATTTT.

The J gene is TRBJ2-2, the V gene TRBV7-8, with D unresolved. Trimming took 0 bases from V and 7 from J, leaving 9 bases between them. The CDR3 totals 14 residues. Germline V gives CDR1 SGHVS, CDR2 FQNEAQ. The CDR3, as DNA: TGTGCCAGCAGCTTAGCGGGTACGAACGGGGAGCTGTTTTTT. Its protein is CASSLAGTNGELFF.

This clone occurred a few times. J is TRBJ1-2 and V is TRBV20-1; D remains unclear. CDR1 is DFQATT and CDR2 is SNEGSKA in the germline V gene (reference sequence). CDR3 size: 10 residues. The V gene lost 3 bases and the J gene lost 2 bases, with 1 base spanning the gap. DNA of the CDR3: TGCAGTGCTAGCAACTATGGCTACACCTTC. Its translation is CSASNYGYTF.

The chain carries TRBV13 and TRBJ1-2; 9 bases map to TRBD1. With V trimmed by 6 bases and J by 7 bases, 6 bases remained unmatched. This CDR3 is 13 amino acids long. Germline V gene data show CDR1 as PRHDT and CDR2 as FYEKMQ (reference sequence). This CDR3 reads CASRTTGGIGYTF. The CDR3 bases are TGTGCCAGCAGGACAACAGGGGGCATTGGCTACACCTTC.

This clone was counted between two and nine times. The chain uses TRBV29-1 and TRBJ2-1; possible D gene TRBD2, 6 bases. Trimming cost V 3 bases and J 9 bases, with 33 bases left between them. The CDR3 has 19 amino acids. Per germline, CDR1 SQVTM and CDR2 ANQGSEA. The CDR3 spells CSVDPREVIWQDISSEQFF. The CDR3 nucleotides read TGCAGCGTTGATCCCAGGGAGGTTATCTGGCAAGACATATCGAGTGAGCAGTTCTTC.

V and J are TRBV9 and TRBJ1-1; 9 bases match TRBD1. CDR1 is SGDLS and CDR2 is YYNGEE in the germline V gene. V was pared by 4 bases and J by 0 bases, with 13 bases of the junction left unmatched. The CDR3 consists of 18 residues. CDR3 DNA sequence: TGTGCCAGCAGCTCCCTCCGGGACAGGGTTTCGTTGAACACTGAAGCTTTCTTT. As protein: CASSSLRDRVSLNTEAFF.

V usage is TRBV7-2 and J usage is TRBJ2-3; D is possibly TRBD1 or TRBD2 (6 bases each). The germline gives CDR1 SGHTA, CDR2 FQGNSA. The germline V and J ends were trimmed by 5 bases and 4 bases, with 16 bases remaining between them. The CDR3 sequence is 15 residues long. CDR3 protein: CASSLGGAGSDTQYF. The CDR3 nucleotides read TGTGCCAGCAGCCTCGGGGGCGCGGGATCAGATACGCAGTATTTT.

This clone occurred a few times. The V gene is TRBV7-2, the J gene TRBJ2-3, with 11 bases aligning to TRBD2. The CDR3 totals 16 residues. V was pared by 5 bases and J by 9 bases, with 13 bases of the junction left unmatched. Germline V gene data show CDR1 as SGHTA and CDR2 as FQGNSA. DNA of the CDR3: TGTGCCAGCAGCCGAAGACTAGCGGGACCCTCTGACACGCAGTATTTT. This gives the protein CASSRRLAGPSDTQYF.

There are a few counts of this clone. This sequence joins TRBV6-6 and TRBJ2-7; the D gene is possibly TRBD2 (6 bases). The germline CDR1 and CDR2 sequences are MNHNY and SVGAGI (reference sequence). V lost 4 bases to trimming and J lost 1 base, with 11 bases between them. The length of the CDR3 is 14 residues. CDR3 in amino acids: CASSSLEGSYEQYF. In nucleotides, the CDR3 is TGTGCCAGCAGTTCCTTGGAGGGATCCTACGAGCAGTACTTC.

Only a few counts were recorded for this clone. V usage is TRBV18 and J usage is TRBJ1-1; the D is unclear. This CDR3 has 13 amino acids. V lost 8 bases and J 1 base, leaving 11 bases between the germline ends. Germline V gene sequence: CDR1 KGHSH, CDR2 LQKENI. The CDR3 DNA is TGTGCCAGCGCCTTCGGGGAGAACACTGAAGCTTTCTTT. As protein: CASAFGENTEAFF.